This T cell receptor (beta chain) originates from a study of CD8+ T cells in alopecia areata. Study as a whole: Among treated patients, oral tofacitinib was administered at 5 to 10 mg twice daily.

Sequencing relied on a cDNA template that was reverse transcribed from extracted RNA. Sequencing was performed with immunoSEQ multiplex PCR; in TCRdb, only in-frame clones are kept and a portion is missing. The sample carries some 150,000 clones, about 53% recorded once. Per the germline V gene, CDR1 is SGHDT and CDR2 is YYEEEE. Trimming removed 2 bases from V and 2 bases from J, with 8 bases in between. There are 15 residues in the CDR3. The specimen comprised CD8+ T cells sorted from blood, sampled at week 0. The chain employs TRBV5-6 and TRBJ2-6; D might be TRBD1 or TRBD2, each matching 5 bases. The clonotype originates from a human donor with alopecia areata. The CDR3 DNA reads TGTGCCAGCAGCTTTGGGACCGCTGGGGCCAACGTCCTGACTTTC. Translating gives CASSFGTAGANVLTF.